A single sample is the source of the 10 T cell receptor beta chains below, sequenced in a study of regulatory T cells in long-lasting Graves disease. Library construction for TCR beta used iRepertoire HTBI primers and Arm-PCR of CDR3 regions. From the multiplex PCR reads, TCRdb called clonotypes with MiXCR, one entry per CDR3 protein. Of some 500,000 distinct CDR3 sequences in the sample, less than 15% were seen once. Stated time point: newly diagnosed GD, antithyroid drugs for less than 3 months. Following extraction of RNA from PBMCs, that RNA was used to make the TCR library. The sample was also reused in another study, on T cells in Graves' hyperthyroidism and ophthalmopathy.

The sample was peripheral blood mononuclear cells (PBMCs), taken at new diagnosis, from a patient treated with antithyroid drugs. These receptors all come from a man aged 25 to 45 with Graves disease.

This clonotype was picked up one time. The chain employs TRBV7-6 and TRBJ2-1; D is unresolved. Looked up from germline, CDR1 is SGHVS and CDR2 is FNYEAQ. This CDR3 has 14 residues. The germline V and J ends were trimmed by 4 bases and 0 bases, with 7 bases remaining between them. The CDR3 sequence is CASSSDVSYNEQFF. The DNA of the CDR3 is TGTGCCAGCAGCTCGGACGTCTCCTACAATGAGCAGTTCTTC.

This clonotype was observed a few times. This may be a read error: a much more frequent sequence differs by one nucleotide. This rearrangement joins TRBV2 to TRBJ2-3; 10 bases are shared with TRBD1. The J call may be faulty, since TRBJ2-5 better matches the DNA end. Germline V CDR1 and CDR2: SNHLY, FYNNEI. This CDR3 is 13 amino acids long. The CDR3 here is CASNQGQGPTQYF. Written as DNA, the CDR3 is TGTGCCAGCAATCAGGGACAGGGGCCGACCCAGTACTTC.

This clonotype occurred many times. The CDR3 sequence: CASSYSVDSRGYTF. CDR3 nucleotides: TGTGCCAGCAGTTACTCCGTCGACAGCCGGGGCTACACCTTC. This chain links TRBV6-9 with TRBJ1-2, with D tentatively TRBD1 (5 bases). Per the germline V gene, CDR1 is MNHGY and CDR2 is SVAAGI. This CDR3 has 14 residues. V was cut by 3 bases and J by 8 bases, with 16 bases left in between.

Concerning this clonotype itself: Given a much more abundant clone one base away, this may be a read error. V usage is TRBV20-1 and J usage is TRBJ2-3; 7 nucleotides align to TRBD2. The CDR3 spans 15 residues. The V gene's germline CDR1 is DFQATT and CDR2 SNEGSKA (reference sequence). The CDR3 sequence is CSARGKRGSPDTQCF. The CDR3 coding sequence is TGCAGTGCTAGGGGAAAGCGGGGATCACCAGATACGCAGTGTTTT.

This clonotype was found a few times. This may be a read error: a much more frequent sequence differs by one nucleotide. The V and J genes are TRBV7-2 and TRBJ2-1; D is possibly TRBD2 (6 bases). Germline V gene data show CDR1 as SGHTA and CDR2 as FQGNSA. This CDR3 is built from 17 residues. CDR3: CANSLVGLASSYNEQFF. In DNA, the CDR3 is TGTGCCAACAGCTTAGTGGGCCTAGCGAGCTCCTACAATGAGCAGTTCTTC.

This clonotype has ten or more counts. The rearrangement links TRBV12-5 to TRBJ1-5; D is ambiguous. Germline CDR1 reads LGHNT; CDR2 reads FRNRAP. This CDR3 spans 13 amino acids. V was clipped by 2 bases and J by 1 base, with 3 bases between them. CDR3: CASGLRSNQPQHF. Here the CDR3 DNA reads TGTGCTAGTGGTTTGCGAAGCAATCAGCCCCAGCATTTT.

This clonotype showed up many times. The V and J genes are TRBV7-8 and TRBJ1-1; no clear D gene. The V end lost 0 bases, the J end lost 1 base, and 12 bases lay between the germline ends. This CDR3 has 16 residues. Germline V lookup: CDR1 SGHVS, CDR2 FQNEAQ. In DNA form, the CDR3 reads TGTGCCAGCAGCTTAGCGTTTTGGTCGGGGAACACTGAAGCTTTCTTT. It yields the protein CASSLAFWSGNTEAFF.

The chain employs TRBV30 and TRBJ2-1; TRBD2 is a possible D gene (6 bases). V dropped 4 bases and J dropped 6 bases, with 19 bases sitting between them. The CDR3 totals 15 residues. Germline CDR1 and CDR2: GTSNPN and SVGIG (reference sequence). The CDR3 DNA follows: TGTGCCTGGACCCTCATAGGAGGGCGTATCAATGAGCAGTTCTTC. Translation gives CAWTLIGGRINEQFF.

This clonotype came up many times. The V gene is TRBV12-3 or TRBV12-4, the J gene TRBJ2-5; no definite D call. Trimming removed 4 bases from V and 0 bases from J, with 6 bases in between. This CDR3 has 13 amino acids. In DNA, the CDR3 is TGTGCCAGCAGTTATGTGGACCAAGAGACCCAGTACTTC. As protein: CASSYVDQETQYF.

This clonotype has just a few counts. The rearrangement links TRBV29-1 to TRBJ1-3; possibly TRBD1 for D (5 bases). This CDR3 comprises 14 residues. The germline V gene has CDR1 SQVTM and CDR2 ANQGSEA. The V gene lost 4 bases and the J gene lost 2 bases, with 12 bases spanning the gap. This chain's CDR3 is CSVAEGRPGNTIYF. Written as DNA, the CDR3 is TGCAGCGTTGCGGAGGGGAGACCTGGAAACACCATATATTTT.